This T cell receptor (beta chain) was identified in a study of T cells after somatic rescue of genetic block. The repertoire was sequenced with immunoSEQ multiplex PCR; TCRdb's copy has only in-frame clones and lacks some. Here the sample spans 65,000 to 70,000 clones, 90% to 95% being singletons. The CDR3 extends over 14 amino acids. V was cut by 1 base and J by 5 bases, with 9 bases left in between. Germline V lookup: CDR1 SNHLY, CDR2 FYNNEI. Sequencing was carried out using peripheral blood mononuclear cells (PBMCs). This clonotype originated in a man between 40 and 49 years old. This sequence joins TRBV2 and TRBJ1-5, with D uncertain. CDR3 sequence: CASSEVGAYQPQHF. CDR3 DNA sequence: TGTGCCAGCAGTGAAGTAGGTGCCTATCAGCCCCAGCATTTT.